These 24 T cell receptor beta chains originate from one sample sequenced in a study of CD8+CD57+ T cells in acquired aplastic anemia. Genomic DNA was employed as the template in profiling TCR beta VDJ and CDR3. TCRdb reprocessed the reads via MiXCR and lists one record per CDR3 protein. The data contain more than 150,000 distinct CDR3 sequences, approximately 49% of them singletons. Sequencing used sorted CD4+, CD8+, or CD8+CD57+ T cells (not recorded which) from PBMCs. Receptors were obtained from a human donor in good health.

The CDR3 nucleotides read TGTGCCAGCAGTGGGGAGATTCCGGGACAGGGCCTCTATGGCTACACCTTC. Translating gives CASSGEIPGQGLYGYTF. The chain combines TRBV25-1 with TRBJ1-2, with 9 bases aligning to TRBD1. The length of the CDR3 is 17 residues. V shed 4 bases and J 4 bases; nucleotides not matched to a gene: 13. Germline V lookup: CDR1 MGHDK, CDR2 SYGVNS.

J is TRBJ1-2 and V is TRBV19, with 9 bases lining up with TRBD1. V was clipped by 6 bases and J by 2 bases; unmatched bases: 7. The CDR3 runs to 15 residues. CDR1 and CDR2 from the germline V gene are LNHDA and SQIVND (reference sequence). CDR3 bases: TGTGCCAGTAGATTAGACAGGGGGATCAACTATGGCTACACCTTC. Amino acids: CASRLDRGINYGYTF. Together with reference TRBV19 and TRBJ1-2, the CDR3 gives the full variable domain: DGGITQSPKYLFRKEGQNVTLSCEQNLNHDAMYWYRQDPGQGLRLIYYSQIVNDFQKGDIAEGYSVSREKKESFPLTVTSAQKNPTAFYLCASRLDRGINYGYTFGSGTRLTVV.

The rearrangement links TRBV20-1 to TRBJ1-5; D call uncertain. The CDR3 has 15 amino acids. Between the trimmed V and J ends, which lost 3 bases and 0 bases, there was a span of 12 bases. Per germline, CDR1 DFQATT and CDR2 SNEGSKA (reference sequence). The DNA of the CDR3 is TGCAGTGCTAGGCTAGGAACTGATAGCAATCAGCCCCAGCATTTT. Translation gives CSARLGTDSNQPQHF.

Comments on this clonotype: Possible read error: a much larger clone is one base away. This sequence joins TRBV6-1 and TRBJ2-5, with D possibly TRBD2 on 6 matching bases. Germline lookup yields CDR1 MNHNS and CDR2 SASEGT. The ends were cut back, 4 bases at V and 5 bases at J, with 17 bases in the middle. The CDR3 contains 15 residues. CDR3 DNA sequence: TGTGCCAGCAGTGTCCCGACTAGTAAGGGGGAGACCCAGTACTTC. Amino acid sequence: CASSVPTSKGETQYF.

This clonotype appeared a single time. The chain employs TRBV29-1 and TRBJ1-1, with 10 bases identical to TRBD1. Germline V CDR1 and CDR2: SQVTM, ANQGSEA. CDR3 length: 14 amino acids. After removal of 6 bases from V and 2 bases from J, the junction contained 6 bases not matched to a gene. CDR3 sequence (DNA): TGCAGCGTCGATGACAGGGGGCTCAACACTGAAGCTTTCTTT. Protein: CSVDDRGLNTEAFF.

This chain joins TRBV10-3 and TRBJ1-1; no clear D. CDR1 ENHRY and CDR2 SYGVKD come from the germline V gene. CDR3 length: 14 residues. V shed 3 bases and J shed 4 bases, with 12 bases lying between them. The CDR3 DNA reads as TGTGCCATCAGTGATAGAGCGACTTCCACTGAAGCTTTCTTT. It yields the protein CAISDRATSTEAFF.

A few counts support this clonotype. This sequence joins TRBV12-3 or TRBV12-4 and TRBJ1-2; D is uncertain. This CDR3 spans 14 amino acids. V dropped 5 bases and J dropped 7 bases, with 17 bases sitting between them. CDR3 DNA sequence: TGTGCCAGCAGTCCCACGAGTCCGTCGGGTGGCTACACCTTC. The encoded protein is CASSPTSPSGGYTF.

This clonotype was seen many times. V and J are TRBV20-1 and TRBJ2-7; TRBD2 is a possible D gene (5 bases). The CDR3 totals 16 residues. Germline-derived CDR1 and CDR2 are DFQATT and SNEGSKA (reference sequence). Trimming removed 6 bases at V and 3 bases at J, with 24 bases between. This CDR3 is CSASGDTLRSYYEQYF. As DNA, the CDR3 is TGCAGTGCCAGCGGCGACACGCTTCGATCCTACTACGAGCAGTACTTC.

This clonotype showed up just a few times. The chain joins TRBV27 to TRBJ2-7; 11 nucleotides agree with TRBD2. Germline V CDR1 and CDR2: MNHEY, SMNVEV (reference sequence). The junction had 15 bases not matched to a gene; V was cut back by 7 bases and J by 4 bases. The CDR3 totals 17 residues. CDR3 region: CASNPGRLAGSRYEQYF. The CDR3 bases are TGTGCCAGCAACCCAGGGAGACTAGCGGGAAGTAGGTACGAGCAGTACTTC.

This chain joins TRBV2 and TRBJ2-1, with no clear D. This CDR3 spans 13 amino acids. V lost 6 bases and J lost 3, with 9 bases in between. Germline values: CDR1 SNHLY, CDR2 FYNNEI. In DNA, the CDR3 is TGTGCCAGCAGAGGTGAGTTCTACAATGAGCAGTTCTTC. It codes for CASRGEFYNEQFF.

The chain is built from TRBV2 and TRBJ2-5; 8 bases agree with TRBD1. With 6 bases clipped from V and 3 bases from J, the junction kept 3 bases outside the gene matches. The CDR3 extends over 13 amino acids. CDR1 is SNHLY, CDR2 FYNNEI, per germline. CDR3 DNA sequence: TGTGCCAGCAGGGGGACAGGAAAAGAGACCCAGTACTTC. This gives the protein CASRGTGKETQYF. The whole variable domain, filled in from reference TRBV2 and TRBJ2-5, reads EPEVTQTPSHQVTQMGQEVILRCVPISNHLYFYWYRQILGQKVEFLVSFYNNEISEKSEIFDDQFSVERPDGSNFTLKIRSTKLEDSAMYFCASRGTGKETQYFGPGTRLLVL.

Many counts were recorded for this clonotype. The rearrangement links TRBV20-1 to TRBJ1-1; D is uncertain. The CDR3 is made up of 15 amino acids. Trimming took 0 bases from V and 0 from J, leaving 11 bases between them. CDR1 and CDR2 from the germline V gene are DFQATT and SNEGSKA (reference sequence). DNA of the CDR3: TGCAGTGCTAGAGAGGGTAACAGAATGAACACTGAAGCTTTCTTT. Translation gives CSAREGNRMNTEAFF.

V usage is TRBV4-1 and J usage is TRBJ1-2; D is undetermined. This CDR3 is 13 amino acids long. V lost 1 base and J 10 bases, leaving 13 bases between the germline ends. Germline loops: CDR1 MGHRA, CDR2 YSYEKL. CDR3 nucleotide sequence: TGCGCCAGCAGCCAAGGTGTGGAGGGATCCTACACCTTC. Residues: CASSQGVEGSYTF.

The table lists this clonotype with many counts. DNA for the CDR3: TGTGCCAGCAGAGAAGGGGGGTTACTGGAGACCCAGTACTTC. Protein sequence: CASREGGLLETQYF. The V and J genes are TRBV6-5 and TRBJ2-5; the D call may be TRBD1 or TRBD2 (6 bases each). V gave up 6 bases and J gave up 5 bases, with 16 bases separating them. The CDR3 length is 14 residues. The germline gives CDR1 MNHEY, CDR2 SVGAGI.

Only a few counts were recorded for this clonotype. The J gene is TRBJ1-4, the V gene TRBV13; 10 bases map to TRBD1. Germline CDR1 and CDR2: PRHDT and FYEKMQ (reference sequence). CDR3 size: 18 residues. V was pared by 5 bases and J by 7 bases, with 16 bases of the junction left unmatched. CDR3 nucleotide sequence: TGTGCCAGCAGCCATAACCGGGACAGGGGTTCGAGGGGTGAAAAACTGTTTTTT. It codes for CASSHNRDRGSRGEKLFF.

The chain combines TRBV10-3 with TRBJ2-7, with 9 nucleotides matching TRBD1. This CDR3 comprises 14 residues. Germline CDR1 ENHRY, CDR2 SYGVKD. V lost 6 bases and J lost 2; bases outside the gene matches: 5. Written as DNA, the CDR3 is TGTGCCATCAGGGGGACAGGGATGACCTACGAGCAGTACTTC. It codes for CAIRGTGMTYEQYF.

The chain has TRBV7-9 and TRBJ2-1, with 8 positions matching TRBD2. The trim removed 3 bases at V and 9 bases at J, leaving 4 bases unmatched. The CDR3 length is 13 residues. CDR1 and CDR2 from the germline V gene are SEHNR and FQNEAQ (reference sequence). In DNA, the CDR3 is TGTGCCAGCAGCTTTAGAGCGGGAGTTGAGCAGTTCTTC. This sequence encodes CASSFRAGVEQFF.

This clonotype came up many times. The chain is built from TRBV20-1 and TRBJ2-1; TRBD2 matches 9 bases. V gave up 0 bases and J gave up 8 bases; unmatched junction bases: 8. The germline gives CDR1 DFQATT, CDR2 SNEGSKA (reference sequence). The length of the CDR3 is 15 residues. The CDR3 DNA follows: TGCAGTGCTAGAGATCGGCTAGCGGGACTCTATGAGCAGTTCTTC. Its protein is CSARDRLAGLYEQFF.

The sample holds one count of this clonotype. The chain joins TRBV19 to TRBJ2-7; D is undetermined. This CDR3 region has 12 residues. The germline V and J ends were trimmed by 9 bases and 0 bases, with 9 bases remaining between them. CDR1 is LNHDA, CDR2 SQIVND, per germline (reference sequence). The CDR3 region has the DNA TGTGCCAGCGTGGATGGCTCCTACGAGCAGTACTTC. Amino acid sequence: CASVDGSYEQYF.

The chain couples TRBV10-2 to TRBJ1-2; no clear D. There are 13 residues in the CDR3. From germline, CDR1 is WSHSY and CDR2 SAAADI. V lost 10 bases to trimming and J lost 0 bases, with 12 bases between them. CDR3 amino acids: CATSDGANYGYTF. DNA of the CDR3: TGCGCCACTTCCGACGGTGCTAACTATGGCTACACCTTC.

This clonotype was detected ten times or more. The chain recombines TRBV20-1 with TRBJ2-5; 10 bases agree with TRBD2. Germline V CDR1 and CDR2: DFQATT, SNEGSKA (reference sequence). V was clipped by 5 bases and J by 5 bases; unmatched bases: 8. CDR3 length: 14 residues. The CDR3 coding sequence is TGCAGTGCTTACCCAGCGGGAGGGCCGGAGACCCAGTACTTC. Its translation is CSAYPAGGPETQYF.

The gene calls are TRBV29-1 and TRBJ1-2; D is perhaps TRBD1 (6 bases). V was clipped by 3 bases and J by 5 bases, with 13 bases between them. This CDR3 has 13 residues. Germline V lookup: CDR1 SQVTM, CDR2 ANQGSEA. This chain's CDR3 is CSVEPQGSYGYTF. CDR3 bases: TGCAGCGTTGAGCCGCAGGGGTCATATGGCTACACCTTC.

This clonotype was recorded many times. The genes are TRBV2 and TRBJ2-2; 11 bases are shared with TRBD1. This CDR3 region has 15 residues. Germline V gene lookup returns CDR1 SNHLY and CDR2 FYNNEI. J gave up 6 bases and V 6 bases, and 6 bases lay outside the gene matches. In nucleotides, the CDR3 is TGTGCCAGCAGGGCCCTGGGACAGGGGGCCGGGGAGCTGTTTTTT. Amino acids: CASRALGQGAGELFF.

The rearrangement joins TRBV7-3 to TRBJ1-2, with D possibly being TRBD1 (5 bases). CDR1 is SGHTA and CDR2 is FQGTGA in the germline V gene. The V end lost 4 bases, the J end lost 7 bases, and 22 bases lay between the germline ends. There are 16 residues in the CDR3. For the CDR3, the DNA is TGTGCCAGCAGCTCTACTCAACCCAAGGGACCTGGTGGCTACACCTTC. This sequence encodes CASSSTQPKGPGGYTF.